Reported below is one T cell receptor beta chain. Assay used: immunoSEQ multiplex PCR; TCRdb lists only in-frame clones, some missing. The data show under 70,000 clones, with 94% seen just once and 2.5% held by the top ten. The V segment lost 5 bases and the J segment 2 bases; nucleotides outside the gene matches: 4. CDR1 is PRHDT, CDR2 FYEKMQ, per germline (reference sequence). This CDR3 has 14 residues. The entry originates in a study of T cell changes during pregnancy in multiple sclerosis. This clonotype was obtained from a female donor with multiple sclerosis, enrolled in a pregnancy study. The sample here was CD8+ T cells from peripheral blood mononuclear cells, taken after pregnancy. The chain is built from TRBV13 and TRBJ2-5; TRBD2 aligns across 8 bases. CDR3 region: CASSRGLVQETQYF. As DNA, the CDR3 is TGTGCCAGCAGCAGGGGACTAGTTCAAGAGACCCAGTACTTC.